The sequence of this TCR beta chain was determined in a study of T cell repertoires in cytomegalovirus infection. One entry per CDR3 protein, called by TCRdb with MiXCR from the reads. The repertoire holds about 830,000 distinct CDR3 sequences, 30% to 35% seen once, with around 12% in the top ten. This clonotype has just a few counts. Antigen specificity is unknown. The sample in question was cultured CD8+ T cells from PBMCs, obtained from culture after CMV antigen stimulation. This clonotype originated in a human donor in good health (CMV status not recorded). Some clones in this sample may be carry-over from other donors' samples.

DNA of the CDR3: TGTGCCAGCAGCCCTATGTCCGGTAACGAGCAGTACGTC. Protein sequence: CASSPMSGNEQYV. V usage is TRBV7-8 and J usage is TRBJ2-7, with D hard to call. This CDR3 is built from 13 residues. In germline, CDR1 is SGHVS, CDR2 FQNEAQ. V lost 5 bases and J 5 bases, leaving 13 bases between the germline ends.